The source of this TCR beta chain is a study of blood T cell repertoires in COVID-19. Study overall: Material from acute and convalescent COVID-19 was sourced from the United States, Italy and Spain.

The recovered donors of Cohort 3 showed two negative PCRs, clearance, or symptom resolution. This table comes from immunoSEQ multiplex PCR, and its TCRdb copy is limited to in-frame clones, with some not included. The table lists about 250,000 clones, approximately 92% of them singletons. The CDR3 covers 12 residues. In germline, CDR1 is DFQATT, CDR2 SNEGSKA (reference sequence). V was shortened by 3 bases and J by 7 bases, with 10 bases between the two germline ends. As regards this clone: Other DNA sequences in the sample encode the same CDR3.

The sequenced sample consisted of PBMCs or T cells enriched from blood (not recorded which). This receptor was taken from a woman aged 18 to 35 who had recovered from COVID-19. The chain employs TRBV20-1 and TRBJ1-5; D unresolved. CDR3 loop: CSASRTGQPQHF. For the CDR3, the DNA is TGCAGTGCTAGTCGGACGGGACAGCCCCAGCATTTT.